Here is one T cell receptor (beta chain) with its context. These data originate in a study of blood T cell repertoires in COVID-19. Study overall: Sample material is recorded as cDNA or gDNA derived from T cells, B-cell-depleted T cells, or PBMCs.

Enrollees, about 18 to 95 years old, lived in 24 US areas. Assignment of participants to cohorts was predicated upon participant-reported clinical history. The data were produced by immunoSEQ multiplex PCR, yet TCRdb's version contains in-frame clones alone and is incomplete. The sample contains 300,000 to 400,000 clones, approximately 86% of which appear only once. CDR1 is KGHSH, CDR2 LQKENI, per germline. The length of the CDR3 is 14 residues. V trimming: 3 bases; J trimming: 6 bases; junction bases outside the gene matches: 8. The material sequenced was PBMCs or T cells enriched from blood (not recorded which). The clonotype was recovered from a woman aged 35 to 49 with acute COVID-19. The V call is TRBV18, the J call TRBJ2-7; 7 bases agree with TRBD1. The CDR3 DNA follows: TGTGCCAGCTCACCGAGACAGGGAAGTGGCGAGCAGTACTTC. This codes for CASSPRQGSGEQYF.